The clone carrying this TCR beta chain was counted a single time. Its specificity is unknown. The entry originates in a study of a mutant IDH1 vaccine in newly diagnosed glioma. Study-wide context: Treated patients, averaging approximately 40 years, were about 62% male and around 38% female. Before enrollment, patients got radiotherapy alone, temozolomide alone, or mostly the combination.

Sequenced by immunoSEQ multiplex PCR; TCRdb stores in-frame clones only, minus some. The sample holds about 88,000 clones, over 70% seen once. As to time point: baseline, week 1 (first vaccination visit). Treatment noted: pre-vaccination baseline after standard-of-care therapy. Donors harbored newly found WHO grade 3 or 4 IDH1-mutant, ATRX-lost astrocytomas. Overall study results and limits: Variations in leading peripheral T cell clonotypes appeared to have no connection with pseudoprogression.

The germline V gene has CDR1 SGHTA and CDR2 FQGNSA. The germline V and J ends were trimmed by 4 bases and 3 bases, with 10 bases remaining between them. This CDR3 is 15 amino acids long. The receptor was derived from a man aged 40-55 years with glioma. Some clones in this sample may be carry-over from other donors' samples. This rearrangement joins TRBV7-2 to TRBJ1-6; D is perhaps TRBD1 (6 bases). The specimen comprised PBMCs, sampled from a glioma patient treated with radiotherapy, temozolomide or both. The CDR3 sequence is CASSSTGIYNSPLHF. The CDR3 DNA follows: TGTGCCAGCAGCTCTACAGGGATCTATAATTCACCCCTCCACTTT.